Following are 28 T cell receptor beta chains from one sample sequenced in a study of blood T cell repertoires in COVID-19. Measured with immunoSEQ multiplex PCR; TCRdb has only the in-frame clones, and not every one. Among hundreds of thousands of clones listed, 85% to 90% were seen once. The sequenced sample was PBMCs or T cells enriched from blood (not recorded which). These TCRs come from a man aged 25-45 years who had recovered from COVID-19.

V usage is TRBV4-1 and J usage is TRBJ2-5; TRBD2 matches at 14 bases. This CDR3 is 17 amino acids long. J was trimmed by 4 bases and V by 6 bases; bases with no gene match: 10. CDR1 is MGHRA, CDR2 YSYEKL, per germline. DNA for the CDR3: TGCGCCAGCAGTCGTGGACTAGCGGGGGGACTCGCAGAGACCCAGTACTTC. This codes for CASSRGLAGGLAETQYF.

This chain joins TRBV25-1 and TRBJ1-2; 8 bases agree with TRBD1. Germline CDR1 reads MGHDK; CDR2 reads SYGVNS. CDR3 size: 17 residues. Trimming at V came to 3 bases and at J to 7 bases, leaving 16 bases not matched to a gene. CDR3 sequence: CASSDGPGQAVLGGYTF. In nucleotides, the CDR3 is TGTGCCAGCAGTGACGGGCCGGGACAGGCTGTTCTGGGTGGCTACACCTTC.

The J gene is TRBJ2-5, the V gene TRBV7-6; TRBD2 matches 7 bases. V lost 8 bases, J lost 5 bases, and 11 bases stayed unmatched. CDR3 length: 14 residues. The germline gives CDR1 SGHVS, CDR2 FNYEAQ. The CDR3 DNA sequence: TGTGCCAGCGCCACCGGGGGAGGGTTTGAGACCCAGTACTTC. Translating it yields CASATGGGFETQYF.

This chain joins TRBV7-7 and TRBJ2-1; TRBD1 matches 8 bases. This CDR3 is 14 amino acids long. Germline V gene data show CDR1 as SSHAT and CDR2 as FNYEAQ (reference sequence). With V trimmed by 1 base and J by 6 bases, 2 bases remained unmatched. CDR3 in amino acids: CASSLGTGFNEQFF. The DNA of the CDR3 is TGTGCCAGCAGCTTAGGGACAGGGTTCAATGAGCAGTTCTTC.

The rearrangement links TRBV24-1 to TRBJ2-1; TRBD2 agrees at 7 bases. The germline CDR1 and CDR2 sequences are KGHDR and SFDVKD. V shed 12 bases, J shed 0 bases, and the junction held 4 bases outside the gene matches. CDR3 size: 13 residues. The CDR3, as DNA: TGTGCCTCTGGGGGGGACTCCTACAATGAGCAGTTCTTC. It is translated as CASGGDSYNEQFF.

The chain carries TRBV18 and TRBJ1-4, with a weak D call TRBD1 (5 bases). This CDR3 spans 13 amino acids. V was trimmed by 2 bases and J by 7 bases, leaving 8 bases between them. CDR1 is KGHSH and CDR2 is LQKENI in the germline V gene. The CDR3 bases are TGTGCCAGCTCACCAGGGGCTGGTGAAAAACTGTTTTTT. Its translation: CASSPGAGEKLFF.

V gene TRBV6-1 combines with J gene TRBJ1-3, with D tentatively TRBD1 (6 bases). V was clipped by 1 base and J by 2 bases, with 9 bases between them. The length of the CDR3 is 15 residues. CDR1 is MNHNS, CDR2 SASEGT, per germline. CDR3 sequence (DNA): TGTGCCAGCAGTGAAGGGGGGGGGCCTGGAAACACCATATATTTT. Translation gives CASSEGGGPGNTIYF.

The V call is TRBV6-5, the J call TRBJ2-7; 8 nucleotides match TRBD2. With V trimmed by 6 bases and J by 6 bases, 10 bases remained unmatched. From germline, CDR1 is MNHEY and CDR2 SVGAGI. The CDR3 contains 14 residues. The CDR3 DNA sequence: TGTGCCAGCAGCCCCAGCGGGGGATTCATCGAGCAGTACTTC. Amino acids: CASSPSGGFIEQYF.

The gene calls are TRBV3-1 (or the pseudogene TRBV3-2) and TRBJ2-7; 11 nucleotides line up with TRBD2. CDR3 length: 16 residues. CDR1 is LGHDT, CDR2 YNNKEL, per germline (reference sequence). V lost 5 bases and J lost 5; bases outside the gene matches: 11. The CDR3 DNA follows: TGTGCCAGCAGCAGACTCCCTAGCGGGGGGCGACACGAGCAGTACTTC. Translation: CASSRLPSGGRHEQYF.

The chain has TRBV5-4 and TRBJ2-1; 11 nucleotides match TRBD2. Germline V gives CDR1 SGHNT, CDR2 YYREEE (reference sequence). V shed 0 bases and J 4 bases; nucleotides not matched to a gene: 3. The CDR3 runs 16 residues. Here the CDR3 reads CASSLAGTSGYNEQFF. CDR3 sequence (DNA): TGTGCCAGCAGCTTGGCCGGGACTAGCGGATACAATGAGCAGTTCTTC. Combining the CDR3 with reference TRBV5-4 and TRBJ2-1 gives the whole variable domain ETGVTQSPTHLIKTRGQQVTLRCSSQSGHNTVSWYQQALGQGPQFIFQYYREEENGRGNFPPRFSGLQFPNYSSELNVNALELDDSALYLCASSLAGTSGYNEQFFGPGTRLTVL.

CDR3: CASSPGTGPYEQYF. CDR3 nucleotide sequence: TGTGCCAGCAGCCCCGGGACAGGCCCCTACGAGCAGTACTTC. J is TRBJ2-7 and V is TRBV27; 8 bases map to TRBD1. V was clipped by 6 bases and J by 2 bases; unmatched bases: 6. This CDR3 has 14 amino acids. Germline CDR1 and CDR2: MNHEY and SMNVEV (reference sequence).

The rearrangement uses TRBV12-3 or TRBV12-4 and TRBJ1-2; no firm D call. The CDR3 has 13 amino acids. The V end lost 8 bases, the J end lost 4 bases, and 14 bases lay between the germline ends. CDR3 region: CASGLGEGYGYTF. CDR3 nucleotide sequence: TGTGCCAGCGGCCTCGGGGAGGGCTATGGCTACACCTTC.

The chain links TRBV24-1 to TRBJ2-1; D is possibly TRBD2 (6 bases). This CDR3 spans 19 amino acids. The germline V gene encodes CDR1 KGHDR and CDR2 SFDVKD. Trimming stripped 2 bases from V and 3 bases from J, with 22 bases between. Here the CDR3 DNA reads TGTGCCACCAGTGATTACAGACTAGGCGGCGGCGGGGTCTACAATGAGCAGTTCTTC. Translating it yields CATSDYRLGGGGVYNEQFF.

The chain is built from TRBV19 and TRBJ2-6; a weak D match, TRBD2 (6 bases). Trimming shortened V by 5 bases and J by 2 bases, and 10 bases separated the two germline ends. CDR1 and CDR2 from the germline V gene are LNHDA and SQIVND (reference sequence). This CDR3 contains 15 residues. The CDR3 spells CASSGGVAGANVLTF. The CDR3 nucleotides are TGTGCCAGTAGTGGAGGGGTGGCTGGGGCCAACGTCCTGACTTTC.

This clone was recorded once. J is TRBJ2-7 and V is TRBV10-3; 9 bases fit TRBD1. Germline-derived CDR1 and CDR2 are ENHRY and SYGVKD. This CDR3 has 16 amino acids. After removal of 0 bases from V and 1 base from J, the junction contained 4 bases not matched to a gene. The CDR3: CAISESGTGRSYEQYF. The DNA for the CDR3 is TGTGCCATCAGTGAGTCCGGGACAGGGAGGTCCTACGAGCAGTACTTC.

This CDR3 is CASSLGPRDSSLGGNTIYF. CDR3 sequence (DNA): TGTGCCAGCAGCTTAGGACCGCGGGACAGCTCTCTGGGTGGAAACACCATATATTTT. V is TRBV7-9 and J is TRBJ1-3; 7 nucleotides match TRBD1. Germline V gene sequence: CDR1 SEHNR, CDR2 FQNEAQ (reference sequence). CDR3 length: 19 residues. J gave up 3 bases and V 1 base, and 15 bases lay outside the gene matches.

The chain links TRBV4-3 to TRBJ2-3, with D unresolved. The CDR3 has 15 amino acids. V was trimmed by 2 bases and J by 1 base, leaving 10 bases between them. Germline V gives CDR1 LGHNA, CDR2 YSLEER. The CDR3, as DNA: TGCGCCAGCAGCCAAATGCCCGGTGGCACAGATACGCAGTATTTT. Translated, it gives CASSQMPGGTDTQYF.

The chain carries TRBV7-2 and TRBJ1-1, with TRBD1 matching 9 bases. Germline loops: CDR1 SGHTA, CDR2 FQGNSA. The CDR3 is 16 residues long. V shed 5 bases, J shed 7 bases, and the junction held 14 bases outside the gene matches. The CDR3 protein is CASSHTGTGSKNEAFF. CDR3 coding DNA: TGTGCCAGCAGCCATACCGGGACAGGGAGTAAGAATGAAGCTTTCTTT.

The V gene is TRBV5-1, the J gene TRBJ1-1, with D unclear. V lost 0 bases and J lost 4, with 7 bases in between. The CDR3 contains 13 residues. In germline, CDR1 is SGHRS, CDR2 YFSETQ. CDR3 region: CASSLGQSTEAFF. CDR3 sequence (DNA): TGCGCCAGCAGCTTGGGACAAAGCACTGAAGCTTTCTTT.

The chain joins TRBV3-1 (or the pseudogene TRBV3-2) to TRBJ2-7, with D perhaps TRBD1 (5 bases). The CDR3 consists of 15 residues. The V end was cut by 2 bases, the J end by 4 bases, with 15 bases between. Germline V gene lookup returns CDR1 LGHDT and CDR2 YNNKEL (reference sequence). As DNA, the CDR3 is TGTGCCAGCAGCCAAAGACCCAGCCGGACATACGAGCAGTACTTC. It specifies CASSQRPSRTYEQYF.

The chain is built from TRBV7-9 and TRBJ2-1; TRBD2 agrees at 12 bases. Germline assignment: CDR1 SEHNR and CDR2 FQNEAQ (reference sequence). The V segment lost 5 bases and the J segment 7 bases; nucleotides outside the gene matches: 6. The CDR3 sequence is 15 residues long. CDR3 loop: CASSPLAGGRNEQFF. In nucleotides, the CDR3 is TGTGCCAGCAGCCCACTAGCGGGGGGACGGAATGAGCAGTTCTTC.

The chain couples TRBV5-5 to TRBJ2-3; TRBD1 is a possible D gene (5 bases). V was pared by 0 bases and J by 5 bases, with 10 bases between. Per the germline V gene, CDR1 is SGHKS and CDR2 is YYEKEE (reference sequence). This CDR3 region has 14 residues. Written as DNA, the CDR3 is TGTGCCAGCAGCTTGGCCAGGGTGGAAGATACGCAGTATTTT. This translates into CASSLARVEDTQYF.

The chain has TRBV6-8 and TRBJ2-7; the match to TRBD1 covers 11 bases. After removal of 6 bases from V and 1 base from J, the junction contained 11 bases not matched to a gene. Germline V CDR1 and CDR2: MNHGY, SAAAGT. There are 17 residues in the CDR3. The chain's CDR3 is CASSLPGQGGYSYEQYF. The CDR3 region has the DNA TGTGCCAGCAGCCTCCCGGGACAGGGGGGATATTCCTACGAGCAGTACTTC.

The chain joins TRBV6-2 or TRBV6-3 to TRBJ2-7; unclear D gene. CDR3 length: 11 amino acids. Germline V gives CDR1 MNHEY, CDR2 SVGEGT. The ends were cut back, 5 bases at V and 3 bases at J, with 5 bases in the middle. The CDR3 coding sequence is TGTGCCAGCAGTAAATACTACGAGCAGTACTTC. Translated, it gives CASSKYYEQYF.

This sequence joins TRBV7-9 and TRBJ2-7; possibly TRBD2 for D (5 bases). The CDR3 contains 12 residues. V dropped 5 bases and J dropped 4 bases, with 9 bases sitting between them. From germline, CDR1 is SEHNR and CDR2 FQNEAQ (reference sequence). The CDR3: CASSNGEYEQYF. CDR3 coding DNA: TGTGCCAGCAGCAACGGGGAGTACGAGCAGTACTTC.

V usage is TRBV6-6 and J usage is TRBJ1-3; no definite D call. The CDR3 has 14 amino acids. The germline CDR1 and CDR2 sequences are MNHNY and SVGAGI (reference sequence). Trimming shortened V by 8 bases and J by 0 bases, and 11 bases separated the two germline ends. This CDR3 is CASLPSSSGNTIYF. The CDR3 region has the DNA TGTGCCAGCCTACCCTCGAGCTCTGGAAACACCATATATTTT.

This chain joins TRBV9 and TRBJ2-3, with 10 bases matching TRBD2. J lost 8 bases, V lost 3 bases, and 6 bases had no gene match. The CDR3 spans 14 residues. The germline CDR1 and CDR2 sequences are SGDLS and YYNGEE. As DNA, the CDR3 is TGTGCCAGCAGCGGGAGGACTAGCGGTGGTACGCAGTATTTT. Protein product: CASSGRTSGGTQYF. The whole variable domain, filled in from reference TRBV9 and TRBJ2-3, reads DSGVTQTPKHLITATGQRVTLRCSPRSGDLSVYWYQQSLDQGLQFLIQYYNGEERAKGNILERFSAQQFPDLHSELNLSSLELGDSALYFCASSGRTSGGTQYFGPGTRLTVL.

The V and J genes are TRBV28 and TRBJ1-2; a weak D match, TRBD1 (6 bases). The germline V and J ends were trimmed by 3 bases and 5 bases, with 13 bases remaining between them. Per the germline V gene, CDR1 is MDHEN and CDR2 is SYDVKM. The length of the CDR3 is 14 residues. CDR3 DNA: TGTGCCAGCAGTTTTGGCAGGGGAGGGTATGGCTACACCTTC. As protein: CASSFGRGGYGYTF.